This entry describes one T cell receptor beta chain. No antigen is known for it. The input lacks base qualities; no much larger clone sits a single base away. After removal of 5 bases from V and 6 bases from J, the junction retains 13 bases not matched to a gene. CDR1 and CDR2, looked up from the germline V gene (reference sequence), are LNHDA and SQIVND. Taken from cysteine to phenylalanine, the CDR3 has 17 residues. The read is trimmed to its CDR3 DNA, 51 bases read in frame from base 1. The sample belongs to a study of cytomegalovirus exposure and HLA in healthy donors (dated by TCRdb to 2015 to 2018). A note on the overall study: An earlier analysis of some 550 of the donors reported more than 250 Gb of sequence data and some 120 million unique TCR beta sequences from around 200 million T cells. In a later genetic analysis, genome-wide SNP genotypes for about 55% of the roughly 700 donors were used, and that subset was treated as a discovery cohort. A separate validation cohort of roughly 110 different subjects was used in addition to the approximately 640-subject first cohort. High-throughput TCR immunosequencing, statistical association of individual TCRs with disease status, and machine learning were combined to predict cytomegalovirus infection status. In an earlier analysis of 587 of the donors, high-throughput TCR beta sequencing was used to judge whether each TCR beta V gene segment behaved as functional or pseudogenic. A later analysis re-examined previously published TCR beta repertoires from roughly 650 donors and added high-resolution HLA genotyping to investigate patterns of TCR occurrence. Approximately 310 gigabases of sequencing data and tens of millions of unique TCR sequences were included in an early release covering 550 to 650 HLA-typed donors. Typing coverage varied by locus: roughly 629-640 donors for A, B, C, DRB1 and DQB1; roughly 510 for DQA1; 600 to 610 for DPA1; around 450 for DPB1. Of the roughly 430 genotyped donors, approximately 80% fell in the genetic ancestry cluster associated with self-reported Caucasian donors. Rather than using new phenotypic data, the later analysis identified candidate immune exposures from TCR beta sequences and from how often those sequences occurred across donors. The aim of the study was to test whether cataloging public T cell receptors could identify signatures of past pathogen exposure. Because of strong linkage in the cohort, roughly five DR-DQ haplotypes were treated as single units for association and clustering. Donor age, sex, ethnicity and CMV serostatus were compiled alongside the repertoire data. Class I and class II HLA loci were covered by the typing at four-digit resolution. The T cell repertoires of several hundred subjects were profiled by immunosequencing and related to cytomegalovirus serostatus. On average, roughly 250,000 unique TCR beta nucleotide sequences were sequenced per donor among more than 350 genotyped donors of the cohort, with about 19% of those sequences being non-productive. All discovery cohort repertoires had been generated on a single sequencing platform. What the work shows at the level of the full study, not this receptor alone: While some public TCRs were present in many individuals, most TCR sequences turned up only very rarely across donors. According to a later genetic analysis, donors in an Asian-associated ancestry cluster had fewer N-insertions in productive TCRs than the approximately 700-donor mean. According to a later analysis, most CMV-associated TCR beta chains appeared to be HLA-restricted, and the HLA associations seemed to be driven largely by CMV exposure. It was suggested by the authors that the approach could potentially be generalized to other disease states and immunological phenotypes. Because HLA typing was missing for some donors at each locus, association tests included only the typed subset. A further reported finding was that TCR beta sequences accurately predicted the HLA-A and HLA-B alleles for most subjects in the first cohort. Linkage disequilibrium might explain the correlated functional status among segregating V segments, but an unknown experimental factor could not be excluded. Strong co-occurrence of HLA alleles, especially DR and DQ, made assigning TCR associations to individual alleles difficult. The study listed 150 to 200 TCR beta chains as associated with cytomegalovirus. The presence/absence analyses assumed that sequencing depth was roughly uniform across donors, and that assumption may not be true. The sequencing pipeline was judged likely to have produced a cluster of highly shared sequence variants as a technical artifact. At a false discovery rate of 0.05, a later analysis linked under 20,000 TCR beta sequences to specific HLA alleles. V-gene and J-gene trimming of TCR beta chains was associated with a missense DCLRE1C variant in a later genetic analysis, and the association was replicated in an independent cohort. CMV serostatus was the only immune exposure information available for the cohort. The classifier was reported to diagnose cytomegalovirus status with high specificity and sensitivity in both the original cohort and the validation cohort. In a later analysis, HLA-associated TCR beta chains showed more clonal expansion and lower generation probabilities than non-associated chains that were equally common. Three of the identified cytomegalovirus-associated TCR beta chains were confirmed in vitro to be specific for cytomegalovirus antigens. Some IMGT-functional V segments, including TRBV6-2 and TRBV6-3, could not be distinguished by the 87-base-pair reads and were therefore excluded. According to a later analysis, parvovirus B19, influenza, CMV and Epstein-Barr virus appeared linked to several top co-occurrence clusters. According to a later analysis, TCR association rates differed among HLA loci, with DRB1 alleles showing the most associated TCRs and HLA-C alleles showing the fewest. This cohort had only TCR beta chains sequenced, and the lack of alpha or paired-chain data limited which features could be detected. Because counts were too low, 15 to 20 rarely observed V segments, including chromosome 9 orphons, were excluded from the earlier analysis of around 640 of the donors. In an earlier analysis of approximately 590 of the donors, most TCR beta V segments were observed in productive rearrangements about 87% or about 30% of the time, broadly matching IMGT annotations.

The cohort consisted of 666 healthy bone marrow donors. At the time of sampling, all cohort members were nominally healthy, though unrecorded immune exposures were likely present. The donor was CMV seropositive and belonged to the group of 270 or so seropositive cohort members. Each donor provided a peripheral blood sample, and peripheral blood mononuclear cells were used for TCR beta sequencing. Genomic DNA was extracted from the blood cell samples with the Qiagen DNeasy Blood Extraction Kit. The method behind the library was the immunoSEQ multiplex PCR assay. A mixture of 60 forward primers for TCR Vbeta segments and 13 reverse primers for TCR Jbeta segments was used in the multiplex PCR. Amplification of the CDR3 region of rearranged TCR beta genes was performed with a multiplex PCR assay on genomic DNA. The Illumina HiSeq System was used to sequence the amplified TCR beta libraries as 87-base-pair reads. Per the original workflow: A later analysis counted tens of millions of unique TCR beta chains across the 666 repertoires, and some 11 million of these chains were shared by at least two donors. Raw reads were error-corrected and collapsed into unique sequences by a nearest-neighbor algorithm in which closely related sequences were merged to remove PCR and sequencing errors. Alignment of CDR3 sequences to IMGT reference sequences was used to assign V, D and J gene segments. Each retained sequence needed at least a six-nucleotide match to both a V gene segment and a J gene segment. A rearrangement was called productive if the CDR3 had no stop codons and remained in frame with V and J, and every other rearrangement was called non-productive. Following IMGT convention, CDR3 was defined as the stretch from the second conserved V-encoded cysteine to the conserved J-encoded phenylalanine. In an earlier analysis of 500 to 650 of the donors, sequences lacking an unambiguous match to a single V gene segment were excluded. An earlier analysis of just under 600 of the donors called V segments functional above 56.7% productive rearrangements and segregating when the between-donor standard deviation exceeded 5%. To diagnose cytomegalovirus status from the catalog of TCR beta chain sequences, a statistical classification framework was built. In a later analysis, V and J genes were assigned by comparing TCR nucleotide sequences against IMGT/GENE-DB human TR gene sequences. In a later analysis, CDR3 sequences and most-parsimonious VDJ recombination scenarios were assigned using the TCRdist pipeline. In a later analysis, every TCR beta chain was defined by the combination of its CDR3 amino acid sequence and its V-gene family, and reads without a unique V-gene family were dropped. A later analysis removed 592 highly shared, low-generation-probability nucleotide sequences to deal with suspected cross-contamination and a sequencing artifact. In a later analysis, a clonal expansion index for each public chain was calculated from normalized within-repertoire ranks of inferred template counts. In a later analysis, generation probabilities were computed with a VDJ recombination model fitted to out-of-frame rearrangements, and the resulting probabilities were checked against IGoR. In a later analysis, hypergeometric tests were used to score TCR-TCR, TCR-HLA and TCR-CMV co-occurrence, with a repertoire-size bias correction applied to TCR pairs. To estimate false discovery rates, a later analysis permuted the HLA or CMV assignments 20 times. In a later analysis, co-occurring TCRs were grouped using DBSCAN, and TCRdist sequence similarity was added for clustering within HLA-allele-positive subsets. Co-occurrence clustering excluded repertoires with fewer than 30,000 or more than 120,000 public chains, plus five with anomalous nucleotide sharing. TCRdb stores this immuneACCESS table with in-frame sequences only. Part of the clones is absent; in the studies checked, under half of the shortfall reflects unresolved V genes, and no reason is known for the rest. Clonal size and the V and J genes are those of that table, whereas D and trimming came from the DNA. The sample records 150,000 to 200,000 clones, 65% to 85% of which are singletons. The ten most abundant clones make up under 2% of the sample.

Sequencing input: PBMCs. The chain is encoded by TRBV19 joined to TRBJ2-1, with 10 central nucleotides matching TRBD2. The receptor comes from a man aged 35 to 55 in good health and CMV-seropositive. The CDR3 protein sequence reads: CASSPTYHQREGNEQFF. The sequenced DNA is TGTGCCAGTAGTCCCACCTACCACCAGCGGGAGGGCAATGAGCAGTTCTTC.